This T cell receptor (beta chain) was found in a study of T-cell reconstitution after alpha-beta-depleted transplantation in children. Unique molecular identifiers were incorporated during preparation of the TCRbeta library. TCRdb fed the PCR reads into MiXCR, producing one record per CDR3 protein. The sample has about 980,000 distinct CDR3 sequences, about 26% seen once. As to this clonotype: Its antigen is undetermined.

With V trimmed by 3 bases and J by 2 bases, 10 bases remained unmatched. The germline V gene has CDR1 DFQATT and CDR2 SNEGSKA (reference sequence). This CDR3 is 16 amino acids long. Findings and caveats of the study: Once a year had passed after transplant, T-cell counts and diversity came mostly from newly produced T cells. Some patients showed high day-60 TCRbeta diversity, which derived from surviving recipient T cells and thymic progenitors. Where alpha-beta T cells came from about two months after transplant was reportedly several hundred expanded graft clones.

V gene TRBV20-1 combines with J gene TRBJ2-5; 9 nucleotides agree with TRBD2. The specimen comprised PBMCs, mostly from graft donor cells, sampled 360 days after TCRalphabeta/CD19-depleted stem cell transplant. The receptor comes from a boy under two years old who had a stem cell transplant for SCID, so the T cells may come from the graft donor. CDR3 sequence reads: CSARRFGTSLQETQYF. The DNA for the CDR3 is TGCAGTGCTAGGAGATTCGGGACTAGCCTTCAAGAGACCCAGTACTTC.